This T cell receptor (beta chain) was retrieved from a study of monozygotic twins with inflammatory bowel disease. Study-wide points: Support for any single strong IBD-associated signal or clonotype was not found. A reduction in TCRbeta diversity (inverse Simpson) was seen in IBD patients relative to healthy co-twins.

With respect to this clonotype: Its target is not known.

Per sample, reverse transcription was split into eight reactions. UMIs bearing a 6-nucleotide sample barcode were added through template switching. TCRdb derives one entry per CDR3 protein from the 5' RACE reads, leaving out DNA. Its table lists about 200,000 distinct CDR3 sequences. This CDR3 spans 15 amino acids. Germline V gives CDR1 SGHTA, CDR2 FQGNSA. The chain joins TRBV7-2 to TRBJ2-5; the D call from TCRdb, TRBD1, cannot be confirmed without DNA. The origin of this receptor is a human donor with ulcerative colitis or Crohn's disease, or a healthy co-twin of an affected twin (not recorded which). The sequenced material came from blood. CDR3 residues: CASSLRTGGLETQYF.